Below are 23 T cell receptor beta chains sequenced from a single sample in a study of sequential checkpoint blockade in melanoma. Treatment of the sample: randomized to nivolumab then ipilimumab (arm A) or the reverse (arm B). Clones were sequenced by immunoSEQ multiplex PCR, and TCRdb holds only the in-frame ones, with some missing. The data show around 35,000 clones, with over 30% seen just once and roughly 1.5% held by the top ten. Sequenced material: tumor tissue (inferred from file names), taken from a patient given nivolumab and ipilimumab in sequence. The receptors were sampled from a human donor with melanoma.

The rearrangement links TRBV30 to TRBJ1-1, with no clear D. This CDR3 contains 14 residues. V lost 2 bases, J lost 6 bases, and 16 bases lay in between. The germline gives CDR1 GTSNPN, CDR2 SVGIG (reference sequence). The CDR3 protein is CAWSSGAKAPEAFF. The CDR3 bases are TGTGCCTGGAGTTCAGGTGCGAAGGCCCCTGAAGCTTTCTTT.

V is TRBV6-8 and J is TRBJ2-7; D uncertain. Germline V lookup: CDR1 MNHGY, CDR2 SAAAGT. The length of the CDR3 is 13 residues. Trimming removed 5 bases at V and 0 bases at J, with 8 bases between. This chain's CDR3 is CASSPDNSYEQYF. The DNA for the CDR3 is TGTGCCAGCAGTCCAGACAACTCCTACGAGCAGTACTTC.

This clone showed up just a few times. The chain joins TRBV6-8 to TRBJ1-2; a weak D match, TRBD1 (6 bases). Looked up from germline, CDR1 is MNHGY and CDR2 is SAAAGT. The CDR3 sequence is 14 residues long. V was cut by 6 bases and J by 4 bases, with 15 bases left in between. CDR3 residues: CASSPSGQTYGYTF. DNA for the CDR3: TGTGCCAGCAGCCCATCAGGACAGACCTATGGCTACACCTTC.

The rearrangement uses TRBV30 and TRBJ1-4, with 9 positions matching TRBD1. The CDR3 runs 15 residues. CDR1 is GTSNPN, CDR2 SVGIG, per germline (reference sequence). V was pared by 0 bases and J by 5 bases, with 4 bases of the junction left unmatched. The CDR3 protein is CAWSVRGTGNEKLFF. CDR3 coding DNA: TGTGCCTGGAGTGTACGGGGGACAGGGAATGAAAAACTGTTTTTT.

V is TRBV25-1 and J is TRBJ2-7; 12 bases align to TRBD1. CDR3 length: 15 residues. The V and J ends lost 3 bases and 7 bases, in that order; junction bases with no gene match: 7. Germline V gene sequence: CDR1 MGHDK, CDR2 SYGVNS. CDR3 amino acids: CASSDRGQGAWEQYF. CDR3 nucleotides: TGTGCCAGCAGTGATCGGGGACAGGGGGCTTGGGAGCAGTACTTC.

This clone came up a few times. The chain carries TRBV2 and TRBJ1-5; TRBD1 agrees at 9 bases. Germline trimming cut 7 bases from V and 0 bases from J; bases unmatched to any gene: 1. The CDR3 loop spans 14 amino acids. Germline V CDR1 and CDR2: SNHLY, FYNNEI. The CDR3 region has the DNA TGTGCCAGCAAGGGACAGGGTAGCAATCAGCCCCAGCATTTT. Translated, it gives CASKGQGSNQPQHF.

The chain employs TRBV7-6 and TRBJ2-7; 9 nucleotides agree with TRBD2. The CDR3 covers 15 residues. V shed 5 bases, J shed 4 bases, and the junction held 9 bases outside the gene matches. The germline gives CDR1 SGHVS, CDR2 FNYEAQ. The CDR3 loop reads CASSPSTLAGYEQYF. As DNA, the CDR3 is TGTGCCAGCAGCCCATCGACGCTAGCGGGATACGAGCAGTACTTC.

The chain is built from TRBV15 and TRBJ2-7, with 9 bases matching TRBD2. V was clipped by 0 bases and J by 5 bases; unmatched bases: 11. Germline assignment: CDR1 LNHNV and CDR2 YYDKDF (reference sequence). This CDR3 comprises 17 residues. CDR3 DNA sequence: TGTGCCACCAGCAGAGATCGGGGCGGGAGGGAGACTAACGAGCAGTACTTC. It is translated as CATSRDRGGRETNEQYF.

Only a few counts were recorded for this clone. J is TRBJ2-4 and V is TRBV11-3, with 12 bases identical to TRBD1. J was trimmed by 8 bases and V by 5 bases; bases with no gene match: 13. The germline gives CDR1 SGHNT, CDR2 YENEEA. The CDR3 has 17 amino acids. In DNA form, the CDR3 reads TGTGCCAGCAGCGTGGGGACAGGGGGCTCGGTGGTGGACATTCAGTACTTC. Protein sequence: CASSVGTGGSVVDIQYF.

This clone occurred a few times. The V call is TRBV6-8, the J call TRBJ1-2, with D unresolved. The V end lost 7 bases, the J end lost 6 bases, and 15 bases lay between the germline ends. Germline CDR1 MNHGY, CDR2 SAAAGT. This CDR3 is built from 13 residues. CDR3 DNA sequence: TGTGCCAGCACTGGGCGGGCGAACGATGGCTACACCTTC. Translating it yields CASTGRANDGYTF.

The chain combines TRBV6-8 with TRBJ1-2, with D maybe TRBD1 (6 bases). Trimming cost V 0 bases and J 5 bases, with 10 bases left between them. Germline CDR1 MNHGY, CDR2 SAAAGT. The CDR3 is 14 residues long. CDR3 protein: CASSYSWTAYGYTF. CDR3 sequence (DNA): TGTGCCAGCAGTTACTCGTGGACAGCGTATGGCTACACCTTC.

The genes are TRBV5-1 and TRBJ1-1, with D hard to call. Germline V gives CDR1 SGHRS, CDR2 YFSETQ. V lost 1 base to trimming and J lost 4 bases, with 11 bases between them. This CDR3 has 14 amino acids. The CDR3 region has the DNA TGCGCCAGCAGCTTGTTGGCAGAAAGCACTGAAGCTTTCTTT. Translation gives CASSLLAESTEAFF.

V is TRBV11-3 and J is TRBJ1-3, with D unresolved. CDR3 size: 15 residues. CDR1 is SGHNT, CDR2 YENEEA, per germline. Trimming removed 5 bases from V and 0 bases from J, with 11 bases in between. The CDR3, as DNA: TGTGCCAGCAGCACTGGACTCCCCTCTGGAAACACCATATATTTT. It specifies CASSTGLPSGNTIYF.

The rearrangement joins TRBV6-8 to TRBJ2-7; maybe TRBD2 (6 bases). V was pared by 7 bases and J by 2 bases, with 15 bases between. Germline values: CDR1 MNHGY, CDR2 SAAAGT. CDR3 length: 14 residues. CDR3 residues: CASKPGGDTYEQYF. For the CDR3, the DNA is TGTGCCAGCAAACCTGGAGGGGATACCTACGAGCAGTACTTC.

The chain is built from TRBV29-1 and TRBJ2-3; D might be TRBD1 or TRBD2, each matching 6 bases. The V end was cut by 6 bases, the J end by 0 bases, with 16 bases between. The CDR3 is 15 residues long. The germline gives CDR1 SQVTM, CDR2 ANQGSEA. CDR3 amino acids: CSVMGGKGSTDTQYF. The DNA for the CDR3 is TGCAGCGTCATGGGGGGCAAGGGCAGCACAGATACGCAGTATTTT.

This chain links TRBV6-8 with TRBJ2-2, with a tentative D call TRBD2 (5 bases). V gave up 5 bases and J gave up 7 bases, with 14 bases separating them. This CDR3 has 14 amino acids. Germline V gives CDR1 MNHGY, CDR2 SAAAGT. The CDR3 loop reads CASSPDGGVGELFF. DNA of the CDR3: TGTGCCAGCAGTCCGGACGGAGGAGTCGGGGAGCTGTTTTTT.

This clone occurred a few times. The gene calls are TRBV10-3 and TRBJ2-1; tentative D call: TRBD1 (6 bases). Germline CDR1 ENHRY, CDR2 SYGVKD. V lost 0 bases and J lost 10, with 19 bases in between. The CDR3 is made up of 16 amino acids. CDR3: CAISESGGVIVTEQFF. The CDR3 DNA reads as TGTGCCATCAGTGAGTCAGGGGGAGTTATAGTAACAGAGCAGTTCTTC.

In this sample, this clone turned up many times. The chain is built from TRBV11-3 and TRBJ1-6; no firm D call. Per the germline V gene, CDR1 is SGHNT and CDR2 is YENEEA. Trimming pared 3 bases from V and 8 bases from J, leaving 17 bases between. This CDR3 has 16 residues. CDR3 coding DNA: TGTGCCAGCAGCTTGGCCGGAGTGGTCGGCTATTCACCCCTCCACTTT. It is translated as CASSLAGVVGYSPLHF.

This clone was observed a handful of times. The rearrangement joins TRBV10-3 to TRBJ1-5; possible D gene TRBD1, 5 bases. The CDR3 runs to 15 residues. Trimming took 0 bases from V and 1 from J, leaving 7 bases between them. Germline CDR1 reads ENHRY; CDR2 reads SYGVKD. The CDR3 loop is CAISESGGSNQPQHF. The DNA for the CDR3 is TGTGCCATCAGTGAGTCTGGGGGGAGCAATCAGCCCCAGCATTTT.

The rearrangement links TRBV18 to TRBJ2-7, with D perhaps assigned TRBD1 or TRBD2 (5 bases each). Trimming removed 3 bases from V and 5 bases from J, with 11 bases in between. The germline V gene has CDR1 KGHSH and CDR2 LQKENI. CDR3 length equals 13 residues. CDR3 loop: CASSPSGTHEQYF. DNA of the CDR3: TGTGCCAGCTCACCCTCGGGGACCCACGAGCAGTACTTC.

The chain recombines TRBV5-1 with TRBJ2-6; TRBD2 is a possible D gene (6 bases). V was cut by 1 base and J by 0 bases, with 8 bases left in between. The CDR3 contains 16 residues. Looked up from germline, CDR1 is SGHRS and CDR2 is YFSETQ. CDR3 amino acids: CASSLQGLSGANVLTF. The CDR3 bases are TGCGCCAGCAGCTTGCAGGGACTCTCTGGGGCCAACGTCCTGACTTTC.

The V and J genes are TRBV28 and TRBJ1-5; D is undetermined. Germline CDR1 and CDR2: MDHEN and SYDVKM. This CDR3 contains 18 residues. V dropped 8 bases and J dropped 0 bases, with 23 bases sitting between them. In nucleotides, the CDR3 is TGTGCCAGCCGGCCCGTCCAAGGCATAGGCCTTAGCAATCAGCCCCAGCATTTT. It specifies CASRPVQGIGLSNQPQHF. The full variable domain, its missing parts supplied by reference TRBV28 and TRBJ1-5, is DVKVTQSSRYLVKRTGEKVFLECVQDMDHENMFWYRQDPGLGLRLIYFSYDVKMKEKGDIPEGYSVSREKKERFSLILESASTNQTSMYLCASRPVQGIGLSNQPQHFGDGTRLSIL.

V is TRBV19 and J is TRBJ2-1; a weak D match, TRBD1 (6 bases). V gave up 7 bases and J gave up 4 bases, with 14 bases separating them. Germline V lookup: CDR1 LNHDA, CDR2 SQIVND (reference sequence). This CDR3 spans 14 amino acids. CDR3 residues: CASTPGQKYNEQFF. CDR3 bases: TGTGCCAGTACCCCGGGACAAAAATACAATGAGCAGTTCTTC.